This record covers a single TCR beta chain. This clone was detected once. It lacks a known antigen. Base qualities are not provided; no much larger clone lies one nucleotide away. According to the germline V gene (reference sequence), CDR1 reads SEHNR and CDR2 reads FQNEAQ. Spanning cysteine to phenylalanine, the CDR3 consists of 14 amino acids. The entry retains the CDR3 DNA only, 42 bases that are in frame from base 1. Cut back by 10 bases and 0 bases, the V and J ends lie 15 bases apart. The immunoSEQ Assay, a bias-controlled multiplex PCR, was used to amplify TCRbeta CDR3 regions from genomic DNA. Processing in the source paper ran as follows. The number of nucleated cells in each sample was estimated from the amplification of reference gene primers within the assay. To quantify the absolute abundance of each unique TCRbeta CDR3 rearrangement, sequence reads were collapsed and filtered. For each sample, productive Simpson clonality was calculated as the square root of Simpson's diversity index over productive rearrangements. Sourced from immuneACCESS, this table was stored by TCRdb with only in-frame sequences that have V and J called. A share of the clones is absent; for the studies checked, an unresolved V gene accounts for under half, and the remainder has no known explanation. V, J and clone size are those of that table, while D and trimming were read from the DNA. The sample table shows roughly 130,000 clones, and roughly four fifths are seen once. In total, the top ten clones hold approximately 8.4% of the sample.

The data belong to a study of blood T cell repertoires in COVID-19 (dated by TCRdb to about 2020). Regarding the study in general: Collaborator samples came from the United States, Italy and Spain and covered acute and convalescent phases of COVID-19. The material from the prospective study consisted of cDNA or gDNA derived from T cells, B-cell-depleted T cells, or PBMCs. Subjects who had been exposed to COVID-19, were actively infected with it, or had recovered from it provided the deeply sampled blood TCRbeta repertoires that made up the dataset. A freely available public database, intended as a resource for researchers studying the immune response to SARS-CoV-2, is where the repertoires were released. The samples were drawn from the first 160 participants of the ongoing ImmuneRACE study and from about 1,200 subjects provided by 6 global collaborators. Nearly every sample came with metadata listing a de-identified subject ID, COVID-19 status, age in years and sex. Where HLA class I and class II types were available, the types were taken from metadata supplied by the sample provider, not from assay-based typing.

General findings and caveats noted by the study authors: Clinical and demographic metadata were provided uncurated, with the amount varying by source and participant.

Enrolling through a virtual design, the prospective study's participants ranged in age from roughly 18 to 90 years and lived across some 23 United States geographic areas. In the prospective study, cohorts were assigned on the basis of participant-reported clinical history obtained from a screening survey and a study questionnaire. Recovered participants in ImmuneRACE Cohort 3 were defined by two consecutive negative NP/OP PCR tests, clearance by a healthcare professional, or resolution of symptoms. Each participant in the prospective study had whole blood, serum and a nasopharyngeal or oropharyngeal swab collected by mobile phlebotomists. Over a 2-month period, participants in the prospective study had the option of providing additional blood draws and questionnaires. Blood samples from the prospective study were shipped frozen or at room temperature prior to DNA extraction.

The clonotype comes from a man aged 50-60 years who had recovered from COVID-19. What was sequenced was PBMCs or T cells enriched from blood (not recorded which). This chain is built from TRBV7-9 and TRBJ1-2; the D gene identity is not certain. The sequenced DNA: TGTGCCACCGGAGGTTCAGTCACTAACTATGGCTACACCTTC. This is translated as CATGGSVTNYGYTF. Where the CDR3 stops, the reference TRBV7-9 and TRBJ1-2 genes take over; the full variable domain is DTGVSQNPRHKITKRGQNVTFRCDPISEHNRLYWYRQTLGQGPEFLTYFQNEAQLEKSRLLSDRFSAERPKGSFSTLEIQRTEQGDSAMYLCATGGSVTNYGYTFGSGTRLTVV.